This T cell receptor (beta chain) derives from a study of cytomegalovirus exposure and HLA in healthy donors. Germline lookup yields CDR1 LNHNV and CDR2 YYDKDF (reference sequence). The length of the CDR3 is 15 residues. The PCR had 60 Vbeta and 13 Jbeta primers. TCRdb's table, derived via immunoSEQ multiplex PCR, lists solely in-frame clones and lacks some. The data show approximately 120,000 clones, around 82% seen once. A note on this clone: Its antigen is unidentified.

Overall study findings and caveats: Later analysis identified around 15,000 TCR beta sequences associated with HLA alleles, using a false discovery rate threshold of 0.05. The study put under 200 TCR beta chains on its list as cytomegalovirus-associated. Later on, analysis showed that most CMV-associated TCR beta chains appeared to be HLA-restricted. The productive fraction for most TCR beta V segments was about 87% or about 30% in an earlier analysis.

The receptor's source is a man aged 35-49 years in good health and CMV-seronegative. Sequenced input: PBMCs. V and J are TRBV15 and TRBJ2-5; 9 bases match TRBD1. The J call could be wrong; TRBJ2-7 is a better fit for the DNA end. CDR3 sequence: CATGDTGTGIYEQYF. The CDR3 DNA follows: TGTGCCACCGGAGATACCGGGACAGGGATCTACGAGCAGTACTTC.